Below, 5 T cell receptor beta chains from the same sample are listed, as sequenced in a study of blood T cells in healthy people across ages. Next came a second PCR, run for roughly 6 to 11 cycles, which used a sample-barcoded 5' primer along with a J-beta primer mix. A single record per CDR3 protein comes from TCRdb applying MiXCR to the 5' RACE reads. This table has 760,000 or so distinct CDR3 sequences, roughly 25% appearing once. These data are also associated with another study on T cells of mothers and their children.

Sequencing used blood. The receptors here all came from a boy aged 5-17 years in good health.

This clonotype occurred a few times. This sequence joins TRBV7-8 and TRBJ2-2, with D unclear. This CDR3 comprises 14 residues. From germline, CDR1 is SGHVS and CDR2 FQNEAQ. V lost 7 bases and J 5 bases, leaving 14 bases between the germline ends. CDR3 nucleotides: TGTGCCAGCACCCCTCTTCGGTCGACCGGGGAGCTGTTTTTT. Translation: CASTPLRSTGELFF.

The chain has TRBV7-8 and TRBJ2-1, with 7 bases lining up with TRBD2. The junction had 10 bases not matched to a gene; V was cut back by 5 bases and J by 6 bases. Germline V gene data show CDR1 as SGHVS and CDR2 as FQNEAQ. The CDR3 contains 15 residues. The CDR3 spells CASSRGGRVVNEQFF. CDR3 nucleotides: TGTGCCAGCAGCCGAGGAGGGAGGGTAGTCAATGAGCAGTTCTTC. The variable domain in full, with the rest retrieved from reference TRBV7-8 and TRBJ2-1, is GAGVSQSPRYKVAKRGQDVALRCDPISGHVSLFWYQQALGQGPEFLTYFQNEAQLDKSGLPSDRFFAERPEGSVSTLKIQRTQQEDSAVYLCASSRGGRVVNEQFFGPGTRLTVL.

This clonotype came up a few times. One end of the junction does not line up with germline, which may come from a read error. The chain uses TRBV29-1 and TRBJ1-3; TRBD1 matches 9 bases. Per the germline V gene, CDR1 is SQVTM and CDR2 is ANQGSEA. This CDR3 is built from 14 residues. CDR3 in amino acids: CSVDPGTGSNTIYF. The DNA for the CDR3 is TGCAGTGTTGACCCCGGGACAGGGAGTAACACCATATATTTT.

This sequence joins TRBV20-1 and TRBJ2-3; 10 bases agree with TRBD2. This CDR3 region has 16 residues. The germline V gene has CDR1 DFQATT and CDR2 SNEGSKA (reference sequence). V trimming: 6 bases; J trimming: 2 bases; junction bases outside the gene matches: 11. In nucleotides, the CDR3 is TGCAGTGCAGACCCCGGACTAGCGGAGATCACAGATACGCAGTATTTT. This gives the protein CSADPGLAEITDTQYF.

This clonotype was recorded a few times. J is TRBJ2-2 and V is TRBV3-1; maybe TRBD2 (6 bases). V shed 1 base and J shed 3 bases, with 12 bases lying between them. This CDR3 has 16 amino acids. Per the germline V gene, CDR1 is LGHDT and CDR2 is YNNKEL (reference sequence). The CDR3 reads CASSQVGGADTGELFF. CDR3 DNA sequence: TGTGCCAGCAGCCAAGTAGGAGGGGCGGACACCGGGGAGCTGTTTTTT.